Many counts were recorded for the clone carrying this T cell receptor beta chain. This specimen comes from a study of cytomegalovirus exposure and HLA in healthy donors. Background on the study: An early release of data contained approximately 80 million unique TCRs, which came from HLA-typed donors.

Primers included in the PCR were 60 Vbeta and 13 Jbeta primers. Original processing notes: In a later analysis, of roughly 73 million unique beta chains, around 11 million appeared in at least two donors. Some clones are missing from TCRdb's copy, which holds only in-frame ones; the method was immunoSEQ multiplex PCR. That table supplies the V and J calls and clone size; D and trimming were determined from the DNA. The sample carries some 150,000 clones, around nine tenths recorded once. Germline V gene sequence: CDR1 LGHNA, CDR2 YSLEER. The ends were cut back, 4 bases at V and 5 bases at J, with 19 bases in the middle. This CDR3 spans 16 amino acids.

Sequencing was performed on PBMCs. V and J are TRBV4-3 and TRBJ2-3; TRBD2 might be the D (7 bases). The sequence was obtained from a woman aged 25 to 39 in good health and CMV-seronegative. The CDR3 loop reads CASSPRDYRDVDTQYF. Written as DNA, the CDR3 is TGCGCCAGCAGCCCGCGGGACTACAGGGATGTAGATACGCAGTATTTT.